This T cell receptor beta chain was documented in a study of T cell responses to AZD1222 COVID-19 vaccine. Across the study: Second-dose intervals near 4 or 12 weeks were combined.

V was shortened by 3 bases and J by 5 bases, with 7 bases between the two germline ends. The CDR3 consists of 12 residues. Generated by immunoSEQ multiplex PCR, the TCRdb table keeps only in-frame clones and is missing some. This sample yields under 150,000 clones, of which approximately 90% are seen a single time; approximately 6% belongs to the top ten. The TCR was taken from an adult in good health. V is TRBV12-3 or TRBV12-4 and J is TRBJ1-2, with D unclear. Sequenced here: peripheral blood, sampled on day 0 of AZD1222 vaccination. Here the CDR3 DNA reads TGTGCCAGCAGTTTTGTGGGTTATGGCTACACCTTC. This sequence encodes CASSFVGYGYTF.